This T cell receptor (beta chain) originates from a study of tumor-infiltrating lymphocytes in primary liver carcinoma. It was from roughly 20-30 mg of unsorted bulk tissue that RNA and DNA were co-extracted. Surgical resection was used to treat these primary liver carcinoma patients. Each of the tumor samples contained in excess of 80% viable tumor cells. The CDR3 has 16 amino acids. The V gene end was trimmed by 4 bases and the J gene end by 1 base; junction bases not matched to a gene: 7. The V gene's germline CDR1 is MNHEY and CDR2 SVGAGI. The template, roughly 0.45 ug total RNA, yielded TCR beta cDNA made with a constant-region primer. Libraries of TCR beta came from three nested multiplex PCR rounds with slightly modified ARM-PCR. TRBV1-TRBV30 forward and Cbeta reverse primers drove the first two roughly 10-cycle rounds. One entry per CDR3 protein results from TCRdb running MiXCR on the multiplex PCR reads. This repertoire shows about 130,000 distinct CDR3 sequences, 55% to 75% found once; its top ten account for roughly 8%.

This clonotype was counted many times. This clonotype was obtained from a woman in her fifties or sixties with primary liver carcinoma and hepatitis B virus infection. Sequencing was carried out using liver tumor tissue from sampling region 3. Noted subset: tumor region T3, left-lateral pole. The gene calls are TRBV6-5 and TRBJ2-1; 7 nucleotides match TRBD2. DNA of the CDR3: TGTGCCAGCAGTTTGGCGGGTAGCGGGTCCTACAATGAGCAGTTCTTC. The encoded protein is CASSLAGSGSYNEQFF.